These T cell receptor beta chains were read from a single sample in a study of T cell responses to AZD1222 COVID-19 vaccine. The repertoire was sequenced with immunoSEQ multiplex PCR; TCRdb's copy has only in-frame clones and lacks some. The table includes approximately 94,000 clones, 88% detected once. The material sequenced was peripheral blood, taken on day 0 of AZD1222 vaccination. Receptors originate from an adult in good health. CDR3s include the opening cysteine and the closing phenylalanine or tryptophan. Fields, in order: clone size, V gene, D gene, J gene, CDR3 protein, CDR3 DNA. A D gene is named only where the DNA matches it firmly. Rows give clone size only sometimes, using once, few, many, or a class for an expanded clone.

>-|TRBV14|TRBD1|TRBJ1-1
CASSIQGEKNTEAFF
TGTGCCAGCAGCATACAGGGGGAGAAGAACACTGAAGCTTTCTTT
>-|TRBV12-3/TRBV12-4|-|TRBJ2-2
CASSKSGAGELFF
TGTGCCAGCAGTAAAAGTGGGGCCGGGGAGCTGTTTTTT
>once|TRBV5-1|-|TRBJ2-1
CASSFSKRDISYNEQFF
TGCGCCAGCAGCTTCTCGAAGCGGGACATCTCCTACAATGAGCAGTTCTTC
>-|TRBV5-4|TRBD2|TRBJ2-5
CASSLGGGGLAGGKTQYF
TGTGCCAGCAGCTTGGGGGGAGGAGGACTAGCGGGAGGAAAGACCCAGTACTTC
>-|TRBV6-5|-|TRBJ2-7
CASSYSPGLGSYEQYF
TGTGCCAGCAGTTACTCGCCGGGCCTGGGCTCCTACGAGCAGTACTTC
>-|TRBV2|TRBD1|TRBJ2-1
CASSERDRVFNEQFF
TGTGCCAGCAGTGAAAGGGACAGGGTGTTCAATGAGCAGTTCTTC
>-|TRBV6-5|TRBD1|TRBJ1-1
CASSSQGTNTEAFF
TGTGCCAGCAGCTCACAGGGGACGAACACTGAAGCTTTCTTT
>-|TRBV19|-|TRBJ1-2
CASSEDSLRPYGYTF
TGTGCCAGTAGTGAGGACAGCCTCCGGCCTTATGGCTACACCTTC
>-|TRBV4-3|TRBD1|TRBJ2-7
CASSHSGTGEGYEQYF
TGCGCCAGCAGCCATTCCGGGACAGGGGAAGGCTACGAGCAGTACTTC
>-|TRBV6-5|TRBD2|TRBJ2-7
CASRREGPYEQYF
TGTGCCAGCAGAAGGGAGGGGCCCTACGAGCAGTACTTC
>-|TRBV30|-|TRBJ1-3
CAWREGAGNTIYF
TGTGCCTGGAGGGAAGGGGCTGGAAACACCATATATTTT
>once|TRBV6-2/TRBV6-3|-|TRBJ2-1
CASTYSREYNEQFF
TGTGCCAGCACCTACTCCAGAGAGTACAATGAGCAGTTCTTC
>-|TRBV5-1|-|TRBJ1-5
CASSLDAGPNQPQHF
TGCGCCAGCAGCTTGGATGCAGGACCCAATCAGCCCCAGCATTTT
>-|TRBV18|TRBD1|TRBJ1-4
CASSLSGGANEKLFF
TGTGCCAGCTCCCTTTCAGGGGGAGCTAATGAAAAACTGTTTTTT
>-|TRBV19|-|TRBJ1-1
CASSSRRSSTEAFF
TGTGCCAGTAGCTCCAGGAGGAGTAGCACTGAAGCTTTCTTT
>few|TRBV7-3|-|TRBJ1-2
CASSKQGSDYGYTF
TGTGCCAGCAGCAAGCAGGGGAGCGACTATGGCTACACCTTC
>-|TRBV19|-|TRBJ1-5
CASSTGQGHQPQHF
TGTGCCAGTAGTACGGGGCAGGGACACCAGCCCCAGCATTTT
>-|TRBV27|-|TRBJ1-1
CASGLVPYLSF
TGTGCCAGCGGCCTCGTTCCTTACCTTTCCTTT
>-|TRBV6-5|-|TRBJ1-6
CASSYGVSTLSPLHF
TGTGCCAGCAGTTACGGGGTTTCAACACTTTCACCCCTCCACTTT
>-|TRBV2|-|TRBJ1-2
CASSGIQGRGGYGYTF
TGTGCCAGCAGCGGAATCCAGGGCCGGGGAGGCTATGGCTACACCTTC
>-|TRBV29-1|-|TRBJ2-3
CSVWRDADTQYF
TGCAGCGTTTGGCGGGACGCAGATACGCAGTATTTT
>once|TRBV4-1|TRBD2|TRBJ2-1
CASSQDKAGGPHNNEQFF
TGCGCCAGCAGCCAAGATAAGGCGGGAGGGCCCCACAACAATGAGCAGTTCTTC
>-|TRBV19|TRBD1|TRBJ1-1
CASSILGQGTEAFF
TGTGCCAGTAGTATTTTGGGACAGGGTACTGAAGCTTTCTTT
>few|TRBV6-2/TRBV6-3|TRBD1|TRBJ1-5
CASSFLRTGGRSNQPQHF
TGTGCCAGCAGTTTTCTAAGAACAGGGGGACGAAGCAATCAGCCCCAGCATTTT
>-|TRBV7-9|TRBD2|TRBJ2-7
CASSPGRSLADFFPYEQYF
TGTGCCAGCAGCCCCGGGAGGTCACTAGCCGATTTCTTTCCCTACGAGCAGTACTTC
>few|TRBV14|-|TRBJ1-3
CASSQGGAGSGNTIYF
TGTGCCAGCAGCCAAGGCGGGGCTGGCTCTGGAAACACCATATATTTT
>few|TRBV5-4|TRBD2|TRBJ2-3
CASSRAGGGTDTQYF
TGTGCCAGCAGCCGAGCGGGAGGAGGGACAGATACGCAGTATTTT
>-|TRBV4-3|-|TRBJ1-1
CASSQAPRNTEAFF
TGCGCCAGCAGCCAAGCCCCGAGGAACACTGAAGCTTTCTTT
>-|TRBV15|-|TRBJ2-7
CATSRVSYYEQYF
TGTGCCACCAGCAGAGTATCCTACTACGAGCAGTACTTC
>few|TRBV15|TRBD2|TRBJ2-7
CATSRDLASGRIEQYF
TGTGCCACCAGCAGAGATTTGGCTAGCGGGAGAATTGAGCAGTACTTC
>once|TRBV29-1|TRBD1|TRBJ1-4
CSVEEIQGREKLFF
TGCAGCGTTGAAGAAATACAGGGGAGGGAAAAACTGTTTTTT
>-|TRBV4-1|-|TRBJ2-7
CASSSVGSGSYEQYF
TGCGCCAGCAGCTCTGTTGGTAGCGGATCCTACGAGCAGTACTTC
>-|TRBV2|-|TRBJ1-4
CASSSYEKLFF
TGTGCCAGCAGCAGCTATGAAAAACTGTTTTTT
>once|TRBV5-1|-|TRBJ2-3
CASSLADTQYF
TGCGCCAGCAGCTTAGCAGATACGCAGTATTTT
>-|TRBV14|-|TRBJ1-1
CASSTGGNTEAFF
TGTGCCAGCAGTACCGGGGGGAACACTGAAGCTTTCTTT
>-|TRBV6-2/TRBV6-3|-|TRBJ1-5
CASSYRGLGSNQPQHF
TGTGCCAGCAGTTACCGGGGGCTGGGGTCCAATCAGCCCCAGCATTTT
>-|TRBV10-2|TRBD2|TRBJ2-7
CASSPRAGGPYEQYF
TGCGCCAGCAGCCCCCGAGCGGGAGGGCCATACGAGCAGTACTTC
>-|TRBV7-9|-|TRBJ2-5
CASSFTRETQYF
TGTGCCAGCAGCTTTACACGAGAGACCCAGTACTTC
>-|TRBV19|TRBD2|TRBJ2-7
CASSMGTREGEQYF
TGTGCCAGTAGTATGGGGACTAGAGAGGGCGAGCAGTACTTC
>-|TRBV6-2/TRBV6-3|-|TRBJ2-7
CASSGDYYEQYF
TGTGCCAGCAGCGGGGATTACTACGAGCAGTACTTC
>-|TRBV4-3|-|TRBJ2-7
CASSYQGYHEQYF
TGCGCCAGCAGCTACCAGGGGTATCACGAGCAGTACTTC
>-|TRBV2|-|TRBJ1-4
CASGDNEKLFF
TGTGCCAGCGGGGACAATGAAAAACTGTTTTTT
>-|TRBV7-9|-|TRBJ1-2
CASSFLANYGYTF
TGTGCCAGCAGCTTCTTAGCTAACTATGGCTACACCTTC
>-|TRBV14|TRBD2|TRBJ2-1
CASSQQLAGYNEQFF
TGTGCCAGCAGCCAACAACTAGCGGGATACAATGAGCAGTTCTTC
>-|TRBV18|-|TRBJ2-7
CASSPSDGKYEQYF
TGTGCCAGCTCACCTTCAGACGGAAAATACGAGCAGTACTTC
>-|TRBV19|-|TRBJ1-4
CASSIRRTQTNEKLFF
TGTGCCAGTAGTATAAGAAGGACCCAAACTAATGAAAAACTGTTTTTT
>once|TRBV6-2/TRBV6-3|-|TRBJ1-2
CASSQQGGGYGYTF
TGTGCCAGCAGCCAACAGGGAGGGGGCTATGGCTACACCTTC
>-|TRBV4-3|-|TRBJ1-3
CASSQNRPAAGNTIYF
TGCGCCAGCAGCCAAAACAGGCCCGCCGCTGGAAACACCATATATTTT
>once|TRBV28|TRBD1|TRBJ2-7
CASSYGQGTYEQYF
TGTGCCAGCAGTTACGGACAGGGGACCTACGAGCAGTACTTC
>-|TRBV11-2|-|TRBJ1-6
CASSLGDSSYNSPLHF
TGTGCCAGCAGCTTAGGCGACAGCTCCTATAATTCACCCCTCCACTTT